This T cell receptor beta chain derives from a study of molecular identifiers for immune sequencing clone quantification. General study findings and limits: Jurkat TCR RNA that was spiked in from one cell was reportedly detectable among some 980,000 naive cells.

MiXCR, applied by TCRdb to the PCR reads, yields one record per CDR3 protein. The sample carries approximately 93,000 distinct CDR3 sequences, approximately 23% recorded once. This clonotype was counted a few times. As yet, its antigen is unknown. This CDR3 region has 14 residues. V dropped 1 base and J dropped 5 bases, with 11 bases sitting between them. Germline CDR1 LGHNA, CDR2 YSLEER. Source material: naive CD8+ T cells from blood, with Jurkat cell RNA spiked in. The subset was: FACS-sorted CD8+CD4-CCR7+CD45RA+ naive T cells. This sequence was found in a human donor in good health. Some libraries in this study had Jurkat cell RNA spiked in. The V call is TRBV4-3, the J call TRBJ1-1; D is perhaps TRBD1 (5 bases). The DNA for the CDR3 is TGCGCCAGCAGCCAAGTCGAGGGGCGAACTGAAGCTTTCTTT. Its protein product is CASSQVEGRTEAFF.